The entry that follows covers one TCR beta chain sequence. The antigen remains unidentified. The record originates from a study of Tregs in tolerant kidney transplant recipients. Sequenced by immunoSEQ multiplex PCR; TCRdb stores in-frame clones only, minus some. The table has about 52,000 clones, roughly nine tenths seen once; the top ten hold roughly 15%. Germline V gene sequence: CDR1 LNHDA, CDR2 SQIVND (reference sequence). Trimming cost V 7 bases and J 2 bases, with 19 bases left between them. The CDR3 is 16 residues long. Findings and limits, study-wide: Expanding Tregs on activated donor B cells appeared to best identify donor-specific TCRbeta clones.

Mixed chimerism was transient after nonmyeloablative marrow transplants from related graft donors. This specimen was CD8+ T cells from blood (PBMCs), taken 24 months after the transplant. The clonotype originates from a human patient who received a combined kidney and bone marrow transplant. Some T cells could come from the graft donor. This chain uses TRBV19 with TRBJ2-3, with a possible D match to TRBD2 (6 bases). The CDR3 loop reads CASNPTRRDHTDTQYF. For the CDR3, the DNA is TGTGCCAGTAACCCAACTCGGCGGGACCACACAGATACGCAGTATTTT. The full variable domain, its missing parts supplied by reference TRBV19 and TRBJ2-3, is DGGITQSPKYLFRKEGQNVTLSCEQNLNHDAMYWYRQDPGQGLRLIYYSQIVNDFQKGDIAEGYSVSREKKESFPLTVTSAQKNPTAFYLCASNPTRRDHTDTQYFGPGTRLTVL.